The present T cell receptor (beta chain) was sequenced within a study of tumor-infiltrating lymphocytes in primary liver carcinoma. The CDR3 has 16 residues. Per the germline V gene, CDR1 is SGHAT and CDR2 is FQNNGV. Turning to this clonotype: At one end the junction does not follow the germline gene, possibly because of a read error.

Priming with a constant-region primer yielded TCR beta cDNA from roughly 0.45 ug total RNA. Three nested multiplex PCR rounds of slightly modified ARM-PCR generated TCR beta libraries. A C-beta reverse primer was combined with TRBV1-TRBV30 forward primers in the first two PCR rounds, and each round had around 10 cycles. TCRdb re-called the multiplex PCR reads through MiXCR, storing one row per CDR3 protein. The table shows 95,000 to 150,000 distinct CDR3 sequences, with approximately 70% occurring only once. Unsorted bulk tissue of about 18-32 mg yielded co-extracted RNA and DNA. Patients in the cohort were treatment-naive and living with chronic HBV infection.

The source of this sequence is a woman aged 55-69 years with primary liver carcinoma and hepatitis B virus infection. The chain uses TRBV11-2 and TRBJ2-5; TRBD2 matches 7 bases. The specimen was liver tumor tissue from sampling region 1. Subset noted: tumor region T1, superior pole. CDR3 protein: CASSYSRDGGRETQHF. The CDR3 nucleotides are TGTGCCAGCAGCTACTCCCGTGATGGCGGGAGAGAGACCCAGCACTTC.